This T cell receptor (beta chain) appears in the sequencing data of a study of T cells in localized non-small cell lung cancer. General study points: T cell clonality was highest in uninvolved adjacent lung, above tumor.

In the case of this clone: Its antigen is currently unknown.

Clones were sequenced by immunoSEQ multiplex PCR, and TCRdb holds only the in-frame ones, with some missing. The table includes approximately 65,000 clones, roughly 80% detected once. This receptor was obtained from a man aged 40 to 70 with stage II lung adenocarcinoma. The input for sequencing was PBMCs, taken before any cancer treatment.

Written as DNA, the CDR3 is TGCGCCAGCAGCCAGCCCCGGGACAGGAGATACAATGAGCAGTTCTTC. Amino acid sequence: CASSQPRDRRYNEQFF. The chain employs TRBV4-1 and TRBJ2-1; TRBD1 agrees at 8 bases. Germline V gene lookup returns CDR1 MGHRA and CDR2 YSYEKL. This CDR3 spans 16 amino acids. Trimming removed 3 bases from V and 4 bases from J; junction bases left unmatched: 8.